The 9 T cell receptor beta chains below all came from one sample that was sequenced in a study of T cells expressing NK-cell markers. TCRdb reprocessed the 5' RACE reads and reports one entry per CDR3 protein, with no DNA. Its table lists a few hundred thousand distinct CDR3 sequences. The sample comprised blood T cells: a sorted CD56 or NKG2C T cell subset, CD4+ or CD8+ T cells, or bulk PBMC T cells (not recorded which). The source is a young man in good health.

V is TRBV29-1 and J is TRBJ2-5; TCRdb's D call of TRBD1 is untestable without DNA. The CDR3 runs to 14 residues. CDR1 is SQVTM and CDR2 is ANQGSEA in the germline V gene. The CDR3 region is CSPGHRTVRETQYF. Using reference TRBV29-1 and TRBJ2-5 for the parts outside the CDR3, the full variable domain is SAVISQKPSRDICQRGTSLTIQCQVDSQVTMMFWYRQQPGQSLTLIATANQGSEATYESGFVIDKFPISRPNLTFSTLTVSNMSPEDSSIYLCSPGHRTVRETQYFGPGTRLLVL.

The V gene is TRBV12-3 or TRBV12-4, the J gene TRBJ1-5; absent DNA, TCRdb's TRBD1 call cannot be checked. This CDR3 is built from 14 residues. The CDR3 region is CASRATGVYQPQHF.

The chain links TRBV7-3 to TRBJ2-7; TCRdb gives TRBD2 as the D gene, but with no DNA this cannot be confirmed. Germline CDR1 and CDR2: SGHTA and FQGTGA. The CDR3 is made up of 11 amino acids. The CDR3 loop reads CASTNRPLQYF.

The rearrangement joins TRBV4-3 to TRBJ2-1; the D call from TCRdb, TRBD2, cannot be confirmed without DNA. This CDR3 is built from 16 residues. Germline loops: CDR1 LGHNA, CDR2 YSLEER. The CDR3 protein is CASSQDLVAGYNEQFF.

The chain links TRBV29-1 to TRBJ1-1. CDR1 and CDR2 from the germline V gene are SQVTM and ANQGSEA. The CDR3 is made up of 14 amino acids. Here the CDR3 reads CSVEMLRVNTEAFF.

The V call is TRBV7-2, the J call TRBJ2-5; the TRBD2 assignment by TCRdb is unverifiable without DNA. This CDR3 comprises 17 residues. Germline V lookup: CDR1 SGHTA, CDR2 FQGNSA. CDR3 region: CASSPGLAGVFQETQYF.

The V gene is TRBV3-1, the J gene TRBJ2-1. The CDR3 runs 13 residues. Germline V gene lookup returns CDR1 LGHDT and CDR2 YNNKEL (reference sequence). The chain's CDR3 is CASSQDVMREQFF.

This chain connects TRBV6-2 or TRBV6-3 to TRBJ2-1. CDR3 length: 14 residues. CDR1 and CDR2 from the germline V gene are MNHEY and SVGEGT. CDR3 loop: CASSYTRPEDEQFF.

The chain couples TRBV5-6 to TRBJ1-5. This CDR3 has 15 residues. Germline assignment: CDR1 SGHDT and CDR2 YYEEEE. The CDR3 loop reads CASSLGIYSNQPQHF.